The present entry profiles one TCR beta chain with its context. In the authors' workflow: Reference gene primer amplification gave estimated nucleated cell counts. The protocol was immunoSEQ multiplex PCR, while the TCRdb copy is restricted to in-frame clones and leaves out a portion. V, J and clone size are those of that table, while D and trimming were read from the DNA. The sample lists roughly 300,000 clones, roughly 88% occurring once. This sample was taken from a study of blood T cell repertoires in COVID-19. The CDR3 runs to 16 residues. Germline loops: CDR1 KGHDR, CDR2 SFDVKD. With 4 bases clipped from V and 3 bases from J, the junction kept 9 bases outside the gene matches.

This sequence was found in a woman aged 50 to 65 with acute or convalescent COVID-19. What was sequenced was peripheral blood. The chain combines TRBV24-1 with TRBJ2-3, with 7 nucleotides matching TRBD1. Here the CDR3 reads CATSETTGRGTDTQYF. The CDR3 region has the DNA TGTGCCACCAGTGAGACGACAGGGAGAGGGACAGATACGCAGTATTTT.